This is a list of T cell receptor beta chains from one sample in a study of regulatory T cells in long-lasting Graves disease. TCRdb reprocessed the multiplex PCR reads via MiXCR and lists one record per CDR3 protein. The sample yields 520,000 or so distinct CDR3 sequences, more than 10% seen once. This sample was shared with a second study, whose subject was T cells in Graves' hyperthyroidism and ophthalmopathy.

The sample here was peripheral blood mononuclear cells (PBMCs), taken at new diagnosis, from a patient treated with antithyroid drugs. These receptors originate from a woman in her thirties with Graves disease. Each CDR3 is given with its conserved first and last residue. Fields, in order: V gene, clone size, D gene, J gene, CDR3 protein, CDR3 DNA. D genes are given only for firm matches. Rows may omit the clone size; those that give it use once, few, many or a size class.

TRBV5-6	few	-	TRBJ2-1	CASSWLSFGDEQFF	TGTGCCAGCAGCTGGCTATCCTTCGGGGATGAGCAGTTCTTC
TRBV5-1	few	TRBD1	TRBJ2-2	CATTGANTGELFF	TGCGCCACCACAGGGGCGAACACCGGGGAGCTGTTTTTT
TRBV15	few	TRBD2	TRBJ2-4	CATSRARERAKNIQYF	TGTGCCACCAGCAGAGCGCGGGAGAGAGCCAAAAACATTCAGTACTTC
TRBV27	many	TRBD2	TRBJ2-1	CASFGLAGHNEQFF	TGTGCCAGCTTTGGACTAGCGGGACACAATGAGCAGTTCTTC
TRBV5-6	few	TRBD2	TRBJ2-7	CASSPGLGYGASDEQYF	TGTGCCAGCAGTCCGGGACTAGGATACGGGGCCAGCGACGAGCAGTACTTC
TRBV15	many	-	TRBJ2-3	CATSRPREAPSTDTQYF	TGTGCCACCAGCAGACCTCGGGAAGCACCTAGCACAGATACGCAGTATTTT
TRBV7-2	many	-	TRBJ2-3	CASSSPLFGATQYF	TGTGCCAGCAGCTCGCCCCTTTTTGGGGCTACGCAGTATTTT
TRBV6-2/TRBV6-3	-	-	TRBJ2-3	CASSYGGDGPNTDTQYF	TGTGCCAGCAGTTACGGCGGGGACGGACCCAACACAGATACGCAGTATTTT
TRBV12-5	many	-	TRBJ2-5	CASGFSPETQYF	TGTGCTAGTGGTTTCTCCCCAGAGACCCAGTACTTC
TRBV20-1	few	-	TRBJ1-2	CSAKNRVDYGYTF	TGCAGTGCCAAAAACAGGGTCGACTATGGCTACACCTTC
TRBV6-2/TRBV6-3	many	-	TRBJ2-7	CASSYGGQEFYEQYF	TGTGCCAGCAGTTACGGGGGCCAAGAATTCTACGAGCAGTACTTC
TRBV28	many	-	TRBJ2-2	CASSLGGTGFTGELFF	TGTGCCAGCAGTTTAGGGGGCACTGGGTTCACCGGGGAGCTGTTTTTT
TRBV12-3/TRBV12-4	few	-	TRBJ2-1	CASSLNLRGEQFF	TGTGCCAGCAGTTTAAACCTGAGGGGTGAGCAGTTCTTC
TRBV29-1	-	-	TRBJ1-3	CSVGGYSGNTIYF	TGCAGCGTTGGGGGATACTCTGGAAACACCATATATTTT
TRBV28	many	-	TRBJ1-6	CASKQNNSPLHF	TGTGCCAGCAAACAGAATAATTCACCCCTCCACTTT
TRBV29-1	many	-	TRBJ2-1	CSVDHKGEGSYNEQFF	TGCAGCGTTGATCATAAGGGGGAAGGGTCCTACAATGAGCAGTTCTTC
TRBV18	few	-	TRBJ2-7	CASSPVSHEQYF	TGTGCCAGCTCACCAGTGTCCCACGAGCAGTACTTC
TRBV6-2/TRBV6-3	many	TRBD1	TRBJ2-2	CASSGLGTANTGELFF	TGTGCCAGCAGTGGTCTGGGGACAGCAAACACCGGGGAGCTGTTTTTT
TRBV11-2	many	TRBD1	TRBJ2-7	CASSFPGQGTYEQYF	TGTGCCAGCAGCTTCCCGGGACAGGGGACCTACGAGCAGTACTTC
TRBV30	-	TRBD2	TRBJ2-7	CAWSELAGDEQYF	TGTGCCTGGAGTGAACTAGCGGGAGACGAGCAGTACTTC
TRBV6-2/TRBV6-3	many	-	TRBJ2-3	CASRIQARDTQYF	TGTGCCAGCAGAATTCAAGCCCGGGATACGCAGTATTTT
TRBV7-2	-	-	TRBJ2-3	CASSSLGRNTQYF	TGTGCCAGCAGCTCCCTTGGACGGAATACGCAGTATTTT
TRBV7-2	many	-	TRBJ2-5	CASSYSGRKETQYF	TGTGCCAGCAGCTATAGCGGCAGAAAAGAGACCCAGTACTTC
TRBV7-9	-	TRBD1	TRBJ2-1	CASSLDRGRGQFF	TGTGCCAGCAGCCTGGACAGGGGGCGAGGGCAGTTCTTC
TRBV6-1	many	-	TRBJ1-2	CASSQGRGNNYGYTF	TGTGCCAGCTCTCAAGGACGAGGAAATAACTATGGCTACACCTTC
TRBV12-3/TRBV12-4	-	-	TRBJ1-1	CASNLGVLAEAFF	TGTGCCAGCAACCTAGGGGTTTTGGCTGAAGCTTTCTTT
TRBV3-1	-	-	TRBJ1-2	CASSQVRGYGYTF	TGTGCCAGCAGCCAGGTCCGGGGGTATGGCTACACCTTC
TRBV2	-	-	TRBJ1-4	CASSPYNEKLFF	TGTGCCAGCAGCCCCTACAATGAAAAACTGTTTTTT
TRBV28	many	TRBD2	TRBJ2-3	CASSSSGTSTDTQYF	TGTGCCAGCAGTTCTAGCGGAACTAGCACAGATACGCAGTATTTT
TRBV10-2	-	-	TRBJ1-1	CTSSESGSDTEAFF	TGCACCAGCAGTGAGTCAGGGTCGGACACTGAAGCTTTCTTT